The clone carrying this T cell receptor (beta chain) came up once. These data belong to a study of blood T cell repertoires in COVID-19. The method was immunoSEQ multiplex PCR; TCRdb's version includes in-frame clones alone and lacks a portion of them. The top ten hold about 6.3% of the sample, which has some 170,000 clones, 75% to 90% seen once. This receptor was obtained from a middle-aged man who had recovered from COVID-19. The sample comprised PBMCs or T cells enriched from blood (not recorded which).

The CDR3 coding sequence is TGCGCCAGCAGCTTGAACGGGGGGGCCTCCTACGAGCAGTACTTC. Its protein product is CASSLNGGASYEQYF. V usage is TRBV5-1 and J usage is TRBJ2-7; 8 positions agree with TRBD2. The CDR3 spans 15 residues. J lost 0 bases, V lost 1 base, and 3 bases had no gene match. Germline CDR1 and CDR2: SGHRS and YFSETQ.